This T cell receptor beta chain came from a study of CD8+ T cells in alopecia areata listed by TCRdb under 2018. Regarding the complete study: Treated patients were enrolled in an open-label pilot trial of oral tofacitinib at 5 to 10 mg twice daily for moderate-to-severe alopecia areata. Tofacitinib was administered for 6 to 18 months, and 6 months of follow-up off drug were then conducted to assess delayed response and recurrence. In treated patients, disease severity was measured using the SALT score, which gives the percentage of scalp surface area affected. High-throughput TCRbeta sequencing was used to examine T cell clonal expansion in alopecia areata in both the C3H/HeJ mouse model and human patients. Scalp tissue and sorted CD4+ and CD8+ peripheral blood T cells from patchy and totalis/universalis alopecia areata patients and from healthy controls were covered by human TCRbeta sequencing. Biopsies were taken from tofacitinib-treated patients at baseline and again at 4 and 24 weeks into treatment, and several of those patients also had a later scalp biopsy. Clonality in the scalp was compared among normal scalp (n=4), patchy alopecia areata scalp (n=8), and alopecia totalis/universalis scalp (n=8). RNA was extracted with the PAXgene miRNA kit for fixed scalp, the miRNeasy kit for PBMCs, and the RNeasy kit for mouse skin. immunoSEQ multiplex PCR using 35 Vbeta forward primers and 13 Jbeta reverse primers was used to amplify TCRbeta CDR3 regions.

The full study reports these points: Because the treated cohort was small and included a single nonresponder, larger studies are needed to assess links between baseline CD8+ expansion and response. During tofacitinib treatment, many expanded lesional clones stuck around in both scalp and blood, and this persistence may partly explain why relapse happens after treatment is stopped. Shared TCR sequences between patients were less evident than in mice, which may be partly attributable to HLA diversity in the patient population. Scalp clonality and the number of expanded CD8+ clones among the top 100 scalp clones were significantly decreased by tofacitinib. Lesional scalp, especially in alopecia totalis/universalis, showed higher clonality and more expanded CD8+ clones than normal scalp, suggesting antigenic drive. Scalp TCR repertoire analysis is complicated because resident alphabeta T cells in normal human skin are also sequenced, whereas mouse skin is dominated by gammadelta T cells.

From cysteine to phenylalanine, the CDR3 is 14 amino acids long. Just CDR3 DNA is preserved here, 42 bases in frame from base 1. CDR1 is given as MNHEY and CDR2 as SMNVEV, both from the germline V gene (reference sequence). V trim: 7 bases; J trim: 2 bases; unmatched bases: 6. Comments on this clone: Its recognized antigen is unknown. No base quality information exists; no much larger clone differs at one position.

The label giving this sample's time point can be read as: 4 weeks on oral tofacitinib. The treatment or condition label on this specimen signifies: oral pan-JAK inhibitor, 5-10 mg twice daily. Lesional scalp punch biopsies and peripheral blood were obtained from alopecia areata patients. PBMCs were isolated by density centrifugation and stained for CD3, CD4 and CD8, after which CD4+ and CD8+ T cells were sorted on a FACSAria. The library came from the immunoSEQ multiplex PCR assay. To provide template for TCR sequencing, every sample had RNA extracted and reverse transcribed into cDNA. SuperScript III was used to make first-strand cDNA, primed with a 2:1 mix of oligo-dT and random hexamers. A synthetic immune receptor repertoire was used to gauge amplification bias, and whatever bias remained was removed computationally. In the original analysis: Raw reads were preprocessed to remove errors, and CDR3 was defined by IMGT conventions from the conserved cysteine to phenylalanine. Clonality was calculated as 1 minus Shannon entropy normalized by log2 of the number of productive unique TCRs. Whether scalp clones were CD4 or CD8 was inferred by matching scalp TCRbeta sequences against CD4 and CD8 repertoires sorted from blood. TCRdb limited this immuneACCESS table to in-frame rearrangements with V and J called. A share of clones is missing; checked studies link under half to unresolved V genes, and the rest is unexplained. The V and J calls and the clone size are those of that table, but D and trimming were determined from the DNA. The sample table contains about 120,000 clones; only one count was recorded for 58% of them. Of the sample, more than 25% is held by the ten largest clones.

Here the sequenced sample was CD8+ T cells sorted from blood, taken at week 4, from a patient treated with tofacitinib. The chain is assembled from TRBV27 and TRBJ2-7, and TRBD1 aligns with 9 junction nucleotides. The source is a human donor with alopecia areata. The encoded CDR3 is CASNRDRDTYEQYF. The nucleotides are TGTGCCAGCAACAGGGACAGGGATACCTACGAGCAGTACTTC.